The 22 T cell receptor beta chains below come from one sample, sequenced in a study of blood T cells in healthy people across ages. A J-beta primer mix and a sample-barcoded 5' primer were used in a second PCR of about 7 to 12 cycles. Each CDR3 protein is one row after TCRdb ran MiXCR on the 5' RACE reads. Counted here are about 800,000 distinct CDR3 sequences, about half occurring once; the ten biggest clones make up 15% to 20%. The sample consisted of blood. The receptors come from a man older than 75 in good health.

The chain links TRBV13 to TRBJ1-1, with D unclear. Deletions cut 6 bases from V and 8 bases from J, with 19 bases between. Germline V CDR1 and CDR2: PRHDT, FYEKMQ (reference sequence). This CDR3 has 14 amino acids. In nucleotides, the CDR3 is TGTGCCAGCAGGGTAATGAGTGGGTGGGTCGAAGCTTTCTTT. Its translation: CASRVMSGWVEAFF. Full variable domain (missing parts from reference TRBV13 and TRBJ1-1): AAGVIQSPRHLIKEKRETATLKCYPIPRHDTVYWYQQGPGQDPQFLISFYEKMQSDKGSIPDRFSAQQFSDYHSELNMSSLELGDSALYFCASRVMSGWVEAFFGQGTRLTVV.

The J gene is TRBJ1-2, the V gene TRBV7-3; D might be TRBD1 (6 bases). The CDR3 length is 16 residues. The germline CDR1 and CDR2 sequences are SGHTA and FQGTGA. Trimming shortened V by 2 bases and J by 1 base, and 14 bases separated the two germline ends. The CDR3 protein is CASSLGGGDFNYGYTF. CDR3 DNA sequence: TGTGCCAGCAGCTTAGGGGGCGGAGACTTTAACTATGGCTACACCTTC.

Only a few counts were recorded for this clonotype. The V call is TRBV14, the J call TRBJ2-5, with a tentative D call TRBD2 (5 bases). The CDR3 consists of 17 residues. V lost 1 base and J 1 base, leaving 16 bases between the germline ends. The germline V gene has CDR1 SGHDN and CDR2 FVKESK. The CDR3 protein is CASSQGAGSGVQETQYF. The CDR3 nucleotides read TGTGCCAGCAGCCAAGGAGCAGGTTCCGGGGTCCAAGAGACCCAGTACTTC.

Regarding this clonotype: A much larger clone sits a single nucleotide away, making a read error possible. The chain uses TRBV20-1 and TRBJ2-1; no reliable D call. The DNA end is more similar to TRBJ2-7, so the J call may be wrong. Germline V CDR1 and CDR2: DFQATT, SNEGSKA (reference sequence). The CDR3 runs to 13 residues. CDR3 region: CSVKYGSYNEQYF. CDR3 nucleotide sequence: TGCAGTGTAAAGTACGGCTCCTACAATGAGCAGTACTTC.

The chain combines TRBV5-4 with TRBJ2-5; maybe TRBD2 (6 bases). The DNA end lines up better with TRBJ2-7; the J call may be wrong. This CDR3 is built from 16 residues. Per the germline V gene, CDR1 is SGHNT and CDR2 is YYREEE (reference sequence). The CDR3 nucleotides read TGTGCCAGCAGCCCCGGGAGTGTCACCCGGTCCTACGAGCAGTACTTC. The encoded protein is CASSPGSVTRSYEQYF.

The J gene is TRBJ2-2, the V gene TRBV7-8; 8 bases agree with TRBD2. The V segment lost 5 bases and the J segment 0 bases; nucleotides outside the gene matches: 5. The CDR3 loop spans 16 amino acids. Germline V gives CDR1 SGHVS, CDR2 FQNEAQ. In DNA, the CDR3 is TGTGCCAGCAGCCCACGACTAGCGCCGAACACCGGGGAGCTGTTTTTT. It encodes CASSPRLAPNTGELFF.

This clonotype was counted a few times. The J gene is TRBJ1-5, the V gene TRBV6-2 or TRBV6-3, with 7 bases fitting TRBD1. From germline, CDR1 is MNHEY and CDR2 SVGEGT. J gave up 5 bases and V 4 bases, and 8 bases lay outside the gene matches. The CDR3 runs to 15 residues. As DNA, the CDR3 is TGTGCCAGCAGTTCCGTACAGGGGAATGATCAGCCCCAGCATTTT. This gives the protein CASSSVQGNDQPQHF.

The J gene is TRBJ2-3, the V gene TRBV29-1, with no clear D. Per germline, CDR1 SQVTM and CDR2 ANQGSEA. The CDR3 has 15 amino acids. V lost 7 bases, J lost 0 bases, and 17 bases lay in between. The CDR3 DNA reads as TGCAGCGCTGAGTCCGGGTTACCTAGCACAGATACGCAGTATTTT. Translating gives CSAESGLPSTDTQYF.

The chain is built from TRBV3-1 and TRBJ2-1; perhaps TRBD2 as D (6 bases). The CDR3 contains 12 residues. V was clipped by 1 base and J by 16 bases, with 14 bases between them. Germline CDR1 LGHDT, CDR2 YNNKEL (reference sequence). The CDR3 sequence: CASSQGDLTPFF. CDR3 in DNA: TGTGCCAGCAGCCAAGGGGACTTGACGCCCTTCTTC.

CDR3 DNA: TGTGCCAGCAGCCCCAGGCTAGCGGGTGCCCTTGGGACCGGGGAGCTGTTTTTT. This codes for CASSPRLAGALGTGELFF. The chain couples TRBV4-2 to TRBJ2-2, with 8 bases that match TRBD2. Germline V gene data show CDR1 as LGHNA and CDR2 as YNFKEQ. V lost 4 bases to trimming and J lost 5 bases; unmatched junction nucleotides: 15. This CDR3 spans 18 amino acids.

This clonotype was found a few times. The rearrangement uses TRBV12-3 or TRBV12-4 and TRBJ2-7, with 10 bases aligning to TRBD2. J lost 1 base, V lost 6 bases, and 6 bases had no gene match. This CDR3 spans 15 amino acids. The CDR3 loop reads CASSQTSGLSYEQYF. CDR3 nucleotide sequence: TGTGCCAGCAGCCAGACTAGCGGGTTATCCTACGAGCAGTACTTC.

The chain has TRBV7-2 and TRBJ2-1; D gene unclear. Germline values: CDR1 SGHTA, CDR2 FQGNSA. This CDR3 spans 13 amino acids. With 1 base removed from V and 6 bases from J, the gap between germline ends came to 7 bases. In nucleotides, the CDR3 is TGTGCCAGCAGCTTAGGGAACCTCAATGAGCAGTTCTTC. This gives the protein CASSLGNLNEQFF.

This clonotype was seen more than once but under ten times. Since a much larger clone is just one base distant, this may be a read error. The chain employs TRBV29-1 and TRBJ2-7; D is possibly TRBD2 (6 bases). The CDR3 length is 17 residues. The V gene lost 2 bases and the J gene lost 7 bases, with 27 bases spanning the gap. Germline V lookup: CDR1 SQVTM, CDR2 ANQGSEA. CDR3 loop: CSVELSLGAGSYNEQYF. The CDR3 DNA reads as TGCAGCGTTGAATTAAGTTTAGGAGCGGGCTCCTACAATGAGCAGTACTTC.

As for this clonotype: This may arise from a read error, as a much more abundant clone is one base away. The rearrangement uses TRBV3-1 and TRBJ1-2, with a tentative D call TRBD1 (5 bases). This CDR3 has 11 amino acids. In germline, CDR1 is LGHDT, CDR2 YNNKEL (reference sequence). The DNA of the CDR3 is TGTGCCGGCAGCCTGGGACGGTCAAGCACCTTC. This translates into CAGSLGRSSTF.

This clonotype was counted ten times or more. In DNA, the CDR3 is TGTGCCACCAGTGATGTGGGAAGCAACAATGAGCAGTTCTTC. It is translated as CATSDVGSNNEQFF. V is TRBV24-1 and J is TRBJ2-1; D gene ambiguous. This CDR3 comprises 14 residues. V was pared by 3 bases and J by 5 bases, with 10 bases between. The germline V gene has CDR1 KGHDR and CDR2 SFDVKD.

This clonotype was observed at least ten times. This chain uses TRBV29-1 with TRBJ1-1, with a tentative D call TRBD1 (5 bases). V lost 7 bases to trimming and J lost 2 bases, with 11 bases between them. The CDR3 consists of 12 residues. Looked up from germline, CDR1 is SQVTM and CDR2 is ANQGSEA. DNA of the CDR3: TGCAGCGCTATCACAGGAAACACTGAAGCTTTCTTT. This codes for CSAITGNTEAFF.

The chain recombines TRBV29-1 with TRBJ2-7; D remains ambiguous. CDR3 length: 11 residues. Deletions cut 3 bases from V and 7 bases from J, with 10 bases between. Germline V gives CDR1 SQVTM, CDR2 ANQGSEA. The CDR3 DNA follows: TGCAGCGTTGAGCTCTGGGGTGAGCAGTACTTC. Translating it yields CSVELWGEQYF.

J is TRBJ2-3 and V is TRBV5-1, with 13 nucleotides matching TRBD2. V shed 4 bases and J 4 bases; nucleotides not matched to a gene: 9. This CDR3 has 17 amino acids. CDR1 and CDR2 from the germline V gene are SGHRS and YFSETQ. The CDR3 loop is CASSNRLAGGSADTQYF. CDR3 nucleotides: TGCGCCAGCAGCAACCGACTAGCGGGAGGTAGCGCAGATACGCAGTATTTT.

This clonotype has only a few counts. The chain is built from TRBV29-1 and TRBJ2-1, with 8 bases that match TRBD2. With V trimmed by 3 bases and J by 0 bases, 4 bases remained unmatched. Germline CDR1 and CDR2: SQVTM and ANQGSEA. This CDR3 has 15 amino acids. CDR3 residues: CSVDGAGGSYNEQFF. For the CDR3, the DNA is TGCAGCGTTGATGGGGCGGGAGGCTCCTACAATGAGCAGTTCTTC.

This clonotype was seen more than once but under ten times. The J gene is TRBJ2-7, the V gene TRBV28, with TRBD2 as a possible D gene (5 bases). V gave up 3 bases and J gave up 2 bases, with 11 bases separating them. The CDR3 spans 14 residues. Germline V gene sequence: CDR1 MDHEN, CDR2 SYDVKM. Written as DNA, the CDR3 is TGTGCCAGCAGTTTCTCGCGGGTTACCTACGAGCAGTACTTC. Its translation is CASSFSRVTYEQYF. The whole variable domain, remainder taken from reference TRBV28 and TRBJ2-7, is DVKVTQSSRYLVKRTGEKVFLECVQDMDHENMFWYRQDPGLGLRLIYFSYDVKMKEKGDIPEGYSVSREKKERFSLILESASTNQTSMYLCASSFSRVTYEQYFGPGTRLTVT.

As to this clonotype: Its ends do not fully match the called genes, so a read error is possible. The chain joins TRBV7-7 to TRBJ2-3, with 11 bases that match TRBD2. The CDR3 is made up of 18 amino acids. CDR1 is SSHAT, CDR2 FNYEAQ, per germline (reference sequence). This CDR3 reads CASSPRSLAGEKPDTQYF. The DNA of the CDR3 is TGTGCTAGCAGCCCGCGGTCACTAGCGGGAGAGAAGCCAGATACGCAGTATTTT.

The rearrangement joins TRBV30 to TRBJ2-6; TRBD1 is a possible D gene (6 bases). The germline V gene has CDR1 GTSNPN and CDR2 SVGIG (reference sequence). Trimming pared 2 bases from V and 2 bases from J, leaving 7 bases between. The CDR3 is 14 residues long. CDR3 bases: TGTGCCTGGAGTTCAGGGGCTGGGGCCAACGTCCTGACTTTC. Translated, it gives CAWSSGAGANVLTF.